The 20 T cell receptor beta chains reported below all come from one sample, sequenced in a study of identifying expanded T cells in peripheral blood. This table comes from immunoSEQ multiplex PCR, and its TCRdb copy is limited to in-frame clones, with some not included. Of around 100,000 clones listed, 75% to 90% are singletons. Input material: blood. The receptors stem from a person aged 18 to 69 in good health.

Regarding this clone: A read error may account for a junction end that differs from germline. The genes are TRBV11-2 and TRBJ2-7, with D possibly matching TRBD1 (6 bases). Per the germline V gene, CDR1 is SGHAT and CDR2 is FQNNGV. The CDR3 covers 13 residues. The CDR3 DNA is TGTGCCAGCAGCCTAAATTCGGACAGTTCCCCTTTCTTC. Amino acids: CASSLNSDSSPFF.

As to this clone: The junction shows a germline mismatch at one end, possibly a read error. The rearrangement joins TRBV5-4 to TRBJ1-1; D gene unclear. The CDR3 is made up of 14 amino acids. CDR1 is SGHNT, CDR2 YYREEE, per germline (reference sequence). The DNA for the CDR3 is TGTGCCAGCAGCTTCGCAGGCAGGAACTCTGAAGCTTTCTTT. As protein: CASSFAGRNSEAFF.

The CDR3 loop reads CASSPILQETQYF. The CDR3 nucleotides are TGTGCCAGCTCACCAATCCTCCAAGAGACCCAGTACTTC. V and J are TRBV18 and TRBJ2-5, with unresolved D. CDR1 KGHSH and CDR2 LQKENI come from the germline V gene. V was clipped by 2 bases and J by 1 base, with 5 bases between them. The CDR3 has 13 amino acids.

The chain is built from TRBV5-1 and TRBJ1-1; D might be TRBD1 (5 bases). V was cut by 5 bases and J by 2 bases, with 13 bases left in between. The germline gives CDR1 SGHRS, CDR2 YFSETQ. This CDR3 spans 14 amino acids. This CDR3 reads CASSYRTPNTEAFF. CDR3 nucleotide sequence: TGCGCCAGCAGTTACCGGACACCCAACACTGAAGCTTTCTTT. Drawing the rest from reference TRBV5-1 and TRBJ1-1, the complete variable domain is KAGVTQTPRYLIKTRGQQVTLSCSPISGHRSVSWYQQTPGQGLQFLFEYFSETQRNKGNFPGRFSGRQFSNSRSEMNVSTLELGDSALYLCASSYRTPNTEAFFGQGTRLTVV.

DNA for the CDR3: TGTGCCAGCAGCTTGTTAGGGTACTATGGCTACACCTTC. It yields the protein CASSLLGYYGYTF. V gene TRBV7-2 combines with J gene TRBJ1-2, with D unclear. This CDR3 has 13 amino acids. Per germline, CDR1 SGHTA and CDR2 FQGNSA. The V and J ends lost 3 bases and 3 bases respectively, with 8 bases between them.

V gene TRBV11-3 combines with J gene TRBJ2-2, with a weak D call TRBD2 (6 bases). The CDR3 totals 14 residues. The ends were cut back, 1 base at V and 8 bases at J, with 11 bases in the middle. Germline lookup yields CDR1 SGHNT and CDR2 YENEEA. CDR3 DNA: TGTGCCAGCAGCTTAGGTGGGAGGAAGGGGGAGCTGTTTTTT. Translation: CASSLGGRKGELFF.

The CDR3 region is CAWSSGGNTIYF. The CDR3 DNA sequence: TGTGCCTGGAGTTCCGGCGGAAACACCATATATTTT. This chain joins TRBV30 and TRBJ1-3; no clear D gene. Germline values: CDR1 GTSNPN, CDR2 SVGIG (reference sequence). Trimming took 2 bases from V and 4 from J, leaving 6 bases between them. This CDR3 is 12 amino acids long.

The rearrangement joins TRBV7-9 to TRBJ1-1, with 9 bases matching TRBD1. CDR3 size: 14 residues. V lost 5 bases, J lost 4 bases, and 5 bases stayed unmatched. Per germline, CDR1 SEHNR and CDR2 FQNEAQ (reference sequence). CDR3 coding DNA: TGTGCCAGCAGCATAACGACAGGGGGCACTGAAGCTTTCTTT. As protein: CASSITTGGTEAFF. The full variable domain, with the rest looked up from reference TRBV7-9 and TRBJ1-1, is DTGVSQNPRHKITKRGQNVTFRCDPISEHNRLYWYRQTLGQGPEFLTYFQNEAQLEKSRLLSDRFSAERPKGSFSTLEIQRTEQGDSAMYLCASSITTGGTEAFFGQGTRLTVV.

V is TRBV10-3 and J is TRBJ1-1; D not resolved. Germline assignment: CDR1 ENHRY and CDR2 SYGVKD. The CDR3 is 15 residues long. Trimming shortened V by 6 bases and J by 2 bases, and 16 bases separated the two germline ends. The CDR3 DNA sequence: TGTGCCATCAGAAGCGTGACGGAGAGAAACACTGAAGCTTTCTTT. Translation: CAIRSVTERNTEAFF.

The chain uses TRBV5-1 and TRBJ2-1, with D possibly matching TRBD1 (5 bases). The V and J ends lost 0 bases and 2 bases respectively, with 6 bases between them. CDR3 length: 14 amino acids. Germline V gene data show CDR1 as SGHRS and CDR2 as YFSETQ. In DNA form, the CDR3 reads TGCGCCAGCAGCTTGGGACAGACCTACAATGAGCAGTTCTTC. Encoded protein: CASSLGQTYNEQFF.

The chain recombines TRBV30 with TRBJ1-1; D remains unclear. CDR1 is GTSNPN, CDR2 SVGIG, per germline (reference sequence). The CDR3 has 13 amino acids. Between the trimmed V and J ends, which lost 5 bases and 1 base, there was a span of 11 bases. CDR3: CAWAFGPNTEAFF. The CDR3 DNA reads as TGTGCCTGGGCCTTCGGGCCGAACACTGAAGCTTTCTTT.

The CDR3 nucleotides are TGTGCCTGGAGTAGGCAGGGCAATCAGCCCCAGCATTTT. It is translated as CAWSRQGNQPQHF. The chain recombines TRBV30 with TRBJ1-5; D not certain. V lost 2 bases, J lost 2 bases, and 7 bases lay in between. Germline V gene lookup returns CDR1 GTSNPN and CDR2 SVGIG (reference sequence). The CDR3 contains 13 residues. The variable domain in full, with the rest retrieved from reference TRBV30 and TRBJ1-5, is SQTIHQWPATLVQPVGSPLSLECTVEGTSNPNLYWYRQAAGRGLQLLFYSVGIGQISSEVPQNLSASRPQDRQFILSSKKLLLSDSGFYLCAWSRQGNQPQHFGDGTRLSIL.

This clone was found once. V and J are TRBV5-1 and TRBJ1-2, with D tentatively TRBD1 (5 bases). Per the germline V gene, CDR1 is SGHRS and CDR2 is YFSETQ. V dropped 2 bases and J dropped 2 bases, with 10 bases sitting between them. The CDR3 consists of 14 residues. Here the CDR3 DNA reads TGCGCCAGCAGCTTAAGTGACAGCAACTATGGCTACACCTTC. Translated, it gives CASSLSDSNYGYTF.

This clone was counted a single time. J is TRBJ2-1 and V is TRBV5-1, with 8 bases fitting TRBD2. The ends lost 4 bases at V and 5 bases at J; junction bases unmatched: 8. The CDR3 contains 15 residues. Germline V CDR1 and CDR2: SGHRS, YFSETQ. For the CDR3, the DNA is TGCGCCAGCAGCCTGGGGGGGACTAGAGACAATGAGCAGTTCTTC. This codes for CASSLGGTRDNEQFF.

This chain links TRBV21-1 with TRBJ2-7; the listed D gene, TRBD1, was not tested against the DNA. TRBV21-1 is a known pseudogene. CDR3 length: 14 amino acids. CDR3: CASSKLQGLYEQYF. The CDR3 nucleotides are TGTGCCAGCAGCAAATTACAGGGCCTCTACGAGCAGTACTTC.

V usage is TRBV5-3 and J usage is TRBJ1-2; unclear D gene. TRBV5-3 is reported as an ORF; its role is uncertain. With 0 bases removed from V and 5 bases from J, the gap between germline ends came to 5 bases. This CDR3 region has 12 residues. CDR3: CARSLGGYGYTF. The CDR3 nucleotides are TGTGCCAGAAGCTTGGGGGGATATGGCTACACCTTC.

This clone has a single count. V gene TRBV19 combines with J gene TRBJ1-1; TRBD1 is a possible D gene (5 bases). Germline CDR1 LNHDA, CDR2 SQIVND (reference sequence). The ends were cut back, 7 bases at V and 3 bases at J, with 12 bases in the middle. The CDR3 consists of 13 residues. The CDR3 nucleotides read TGTGCCAGTAATGTCAGGGTGGACACTGAAGCTTTCTTT. This sequence encodes CASNVRVDTEAFF.

The rearrangement links TRBV19 to TRBJ1-2; D is unresolved. The CDR3 has 13 amino acids. V lost 7 bases, J lost 8 bases, and 17 bases lay in between. Germline V gives CDR1 LNHDA, CDR2 SQIVND (reference sequence). CDR3 nucleotides: TGTGCCAGTACCCCGAACCCGGGAGGCGGCTACACCTTC. Translation: CASTPNPGGGYTF.

A single count supports this clone. The chain couples TRBV4-2 to TRBJ1-6; no reliable D call. The CDR3 loop spans 15 amino acids. The V end was cut by 3 bases, the J end by 7 bases, with 13 bases between. Germline V gives CDR1 LGHNA, CDR2 YNFKEQ. CDR3 sequence: CASSQPGSDNSPLHF. CDR3 in DNA: TGTGCCAGCAGCCAGCCGGGTAGCGACAATTCACCCCTCCACTTT.

V and J are TRBV10-3 and TRBJ1-6; TRBD1 agrees at 7 bases. Losses at the gene ends were 0 bases for V and 9 bases for J; bases not matched to a gene: 5. The germline gives CDR1 ENHRY, CDR2 SYGVKD. The CDR3 is made up of 15 amino acids. CDR3 sequence reads: CAISESTGMGSPLHF. The CDR3 DNA follows: TGTGCCATCAGTGAGTCGACAGGGATGGGTTCACCCCTCCACTTT.